This paragraph covers one TCR beta chain sequence. Its antigen is still unknown. The data derive from a study of T cells in Graves' hyperthyroidism and ophthalmopathy. Study results and caveats: Ophthalmopathy onset followed model prediction by a median about seven months. Most clonotypes expanded in thyroid above 0.001 were likewise present in blood.

Trimming took off 3 bases at V and 5 bases at J, with 10 bases between the two ends. The CDR3 contains 14 residues. Germline V lookup: CDR1 SGHAT, CDR2 FQNNGV. Hyperthyroidism, newly diagnosed and lasting under 2 months, affected patients aged 18 to 65. TCR beta CDR3 region amplification was performed from RNA transcripts. A first-round RT-PCR of the TCR CDR3 used the HTBI primer set. One entry per CDR3 protein, called by TCRdb with MiXCR from the multiplex PCR reads. Of 300,000 to 350,000 distinct CDR3 sequences in the sample, about 20% were seen once. This TCR came from a woman aged 45-59 years with Graves' hyperthyroidism. The sequenced sample consisted of blood. J is TRBJ1-4 and V is TRBV11-2; D not certain. For the CDR3, the DNA is TGTGCCAGCAGCTTCGAGGGATTGAATGAAAAACTGTTTTTT. Amino acid sequence: CASSFEGLNEKLFF.